Below, one T cell receptor (beta chain) is given with its context. These data originate in a study of control samples from healthy donors and cancer patients. The junction had 4 bases not matched to a gene; V was cut back by 7 bases and J by 2 bases. The CDR3 loop spans 14 amino acids. CDR1 is WSHSY, CDR2 SAAADI, per germline. Measured with immunoSEQ multiplex PCR; TCRdb has only the in-frame clones, and not every one. The sample contains around 120,000 clones, roughly 92% of which appear only once. The V gene is TRBV10-2, the J gene TRBJ2-3; the match to TRBD2 covers 9 bases. The clonotype was recovered from a woman between 18 and 30 years old in good health. Sequenced: blood. The CDR3 region is CASTLAGYTDTQYF. CDR3 sequence (DNA): TGCGCCAGCACCCTAGCGGGGTACACAGATACGCAGTATTTT.